Listed below are T cell receptor beta chains from one sample, sequenced in a study of blood T cell repertoires in COVID-19. Measured with immunoSEQ multiplex PCR; TCRdb has only the in-frame clones, and not every one. Counted here are a few hundred thousand clones, around 91% occurring once; the ten biggest clones make up under 1.1%. The sequencing input was peripheral blood. These receptors were taken from a woman in her thirties or forties with COVID-19, enrolled during active disease. CDR3s include the opening cysteine and the closing phenylalanine or tryptophan. D genes are given only for firm matches. A row's size may be missing; if present it is once, few, many or a size class.

j_call clone_size v_call d_call cdr3_aa cdr3_nt
TRBJ2-2 once TRBV12-5 TRBD1 CASGLITMGTVNPTSAFTGELFF TGTGCTAGTGGTTTGATAACAATGGGGACAGTTAACCCCACTAGTGCGTTCACCGGGGAGCTGTTTTTT
TRBJ2-1 - TRBV7-7 TRBD2 CASSQTLATNNEQFF TGTGCTAGCAGCCAAACACTAGCGACAAACAATGAGCAGTTCTTC
TRBJ1-2 - TRBV30 TRBD1 CAWSFQGVDGYTF TGTGCCTGGAGTTTTCAGGGGGTGGATGGCTACACCTTC
TRBJ1-1 - TRBV28 TRBD1 CASSSPFRQGGTEAFF TGTGCCAGCAGTTCCCCTTTTCGACAGGGCGGCACTGAAGCTTTCTTT
TRBJ2-3 - TRBV6-2/TRBV6-3 TRBD1 CASSYSRQGQQYF TGTGCCAGCAGTTACTCGCGACAGGGGCAGCAGTATTTT
TRBJ2-5 - TRBV15 - CATSPPRGEETQYF TGTGCCACCAGCCCCCCCAGGGGTGAGGAGACCCAGTACTTC
TRBJ1-5 - TRBV5-1 - CASSLEPLAGNQPQHF TGCGCCAGCAGCTTGGAACCTCTCGCAGGCAATCAGCCCCAGCATTTT
TRBJ1-2 - TRBV30 - CAGSGGYGYTF TGTGCGGGGAGCGGCGGCTATGGCTACACCTTC
TRBJ1-6 - TRBV9 - CASSVGWGDNSPLHF TGTGCCAGCAGCGTAGGGTGGGGAGATAATTCACCCCTCCACTTT
TRBJ1-1 - TRBV10-3 TRBD1 CAISKTGETEAFF TGTGCCATCAGTAAGACAGGGGAGACTGAAGCTTTCTTT
TRBJ2-1 - TRBV15 - CATSRGGGSYNEQFF TGTGCCACCAGCAGAGGAGGCGGTTCCTACAATGAGCAGTTCTTC
TRBJ2-7 - TRBV29-1 - CSAEQDSYEQYF TGCAGCGCCGAACAGGACTCCTACGAGCAGTACTTC
TRBJ1-1 - TRBV11-2 - CASSAKGVRNTEAFF TGTGCCAGCAGCGCCAAGGGGGTGAGGAACACTGAAGCTTTCTTT
TRBJ1-1 - TRBV11-2 - CASSLVRGEAFF TGTGCCAGCAGCTTAGTAAGGGGAGAAGCTTTCTTT
TRBJ2-2 once TRBV5-1 - CASSFGGVDTGELFF TGCGCCAGCAGCTTCGGGGGTGTGGACACCGGGGAGCTGTTTTTT
TRBJ2-7 few TRBV2 - CASSDETGVSYEQYF TGTGCCAGCAGTGATGAGACAGGAGTGTCCTACGAGCAGTACTTC
TRBJ1-2 - TRBV27 TRBD1 CASSLTGGYGYTF TGTGCCAGCAGTTTGACAGGGGGCTATGGCTACACCTTC
TRBJ2-1 - TRBV19 - CASSIGLPNEQFF TGTGCCAGTAGTATTGGCCTGCCCAATGAGCAGTTCTTC
TRBJ1-5 - TRBV19 - CASNHRQINQPQHF TGTGCCAGTAACCATCGACAGATCAATCAGCCCCAGCATTTT
TRBJ2-5 - TRBV28 TRBD2 CASSFSGRETQYF TGTGCCAGCAGCTTTAGCGGGAGAGAGACCCAGTACTTC
TRBJ1-5 - TRBV6-2/TRBV6-3 TRBD1 CASSLGQGRQPQHF TGTGCCAGCAGCCTTGGACAGGGTCGCCAGCCCCAGCATTTT
TRBJ2-3 - TRBV9 - CASSTQNTDTQYF TGTGCCAGCAGCACCCAGAATACAGATACGCAGTATTTT
TRBJ2-3 - TRBV5-5 TRBD2 CASSLLVTSGFRDTQYF TGTGCCAGCAGCTTGTTGGTGACTAGCGGCTTTCGGGATACGCAGTATTTT
TRBJ2-4 - TRBV7-2 TRBD1 CASSASPGGNIQYF TGTGCCAGCAGCGCATCCCCAGGGGGAAACATTCAGTACTTC
TRBJ1-2 once TRBV28 TRBD1 CASSPTRDRAYGYTF TGTGCCAGCAGTCCTACCCGGGACAGGGCCTATGGCTACACCTTC
TRBJ1-1 - TRBV5-1 - CASSLVVGDGTEAFF TGCGCCAGCAGCTTGGTGGTAGGGGATGGCACTGAAGCTTTCTTT
TRBJ2-3 - TRBV30 TRBD1 CAWNPGQGAYTDTQYF TGTGCCTGGAACCCGGGACAGGGGGCTTACACAGATACGCAGTATTTT
TRBJ2-1 once TRBV27 - CASSGGAGSSYNEQFF TGTGCCAGCAGTGGGGGGGCAGGCAGCTCCTACAATGAGCAGTTCTTC
TRBJ1-1 once TRBV6-5 TRBD1 CASSRDRGRTTEAFF TGTGCCAGCAGTCGGGACAGGGGGCGGACCACTGAAGCTTTCTTT
TRBJ1-1 - TRBV19 - CASSIGGLGTGMNTEAFF TGTGCCAGTAGTATAGGGGGGCTGGGTACGGGAATGAACACTGAAGCTTTCTTT
TRBJ1-1 - TRBV2 - CASSGSQSTGAFF TGTGCCAGCAGTGGTTCCCAATCCACGGGAGCTTTCTTT
TRBJ1-5 - TRBV7-2 TRBD1 CASSERTGDNQPQHF TGTGCCAGCAGCGAACGGACAGGGGACAATCAGCCCCAGCATTTT
TRBJ2-7 - TRBV2 - CASSAGSGAYEQYF TGTGCCAGCAGTGCGGGTAGCGGCGCCTACGAGCAGTACTTC
TRBJ2-3 - TRBV6-1 - CASSEASTGGDTQYF TGTGCCAGCAGTGAAGCATCGACAGGCGGAGATACGCAGTATTTT
TRBJ2-2 - TRBV7-9 - CASTPGAGANTGELFF TGTGCCAGCACCCCAGGGGCGGGAGCTAACACCGGGGAGCTGTTTTTT
TRBJ1-1 - TRBV28 - CASSSSYTEAFF TGTGCCAGCAGCTCTTCTTACACTGAAGCTTTCTTT
TRBJ1-2 - TRBV28 TRBD1 CASSFVRGGRSPIIGYTF TGTGCCAGCAGCTTCGTTAGAGGGGGCAGATCTCCCATTATCGGCTACACCTTC
TRBJ1-2 once TRBV28 - CASSSTTYGYTF TGTGCCAGCAGTTCCACGACATATGGCTACACCTTC
TRBJ1-2 - TRBV9 - CASSAEGDYGYTF TGTGCCAGCAGCGCCGAAGGGGACTATGGCTACACCTTC